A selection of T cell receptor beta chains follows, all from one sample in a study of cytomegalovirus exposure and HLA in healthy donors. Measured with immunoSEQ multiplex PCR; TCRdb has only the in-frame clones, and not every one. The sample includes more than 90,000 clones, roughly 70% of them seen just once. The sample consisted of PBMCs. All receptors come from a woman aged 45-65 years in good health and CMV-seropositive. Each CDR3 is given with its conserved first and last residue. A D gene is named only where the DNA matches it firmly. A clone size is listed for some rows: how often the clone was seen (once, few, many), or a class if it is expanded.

CDR3nt: TGCGCCAGCAGCCAAGATTCAGGGGGTAGCTATGGCTACACCTTC
CDR3aa: CASSQDSGGSYGYTF
abundance: -
j_gene: TRBJ1-2
v_gene: TRBV4-1
d_gene: TRBD1

CDR3nt: TGTGCCAGCAGTTCAGACAGTAAAAAAACCTACGAGCAGTACTTC
CDR3aa: CASSSDSKKTYEQYF
abundance: -
j_gene: TRBJ2-7
v_gene: TRBV28
d_gene: -

CDR3nt: TGTGCCTGGAGCCCTGGCCAGGGTGCCTATGGCTACACCTTC
CDR3aa: CAWSPGQGAYGYTF
abundance: few
j_gene: TRBJ1-2
v_gene: TRBV30
d_gene: -

CDR3nt: TGCGCCAGCAGCTTGATTCAGGGGGATTCCTACGAGCAGTACTTC
CDR3aa: CASSLIQGDSYEQYF
abundance: -
j_gene: TRBJ2-7
v_gene: TRBV5-1
d_gene: TRBD1

CDR3nt: TGTGCCAGCAGCTTGAGCGGGGGCACCGGGGAGCTGTTTTTT
CDR3aa: CASSLSGGTGELFF
abundance: -
j_gene: TRBJ2-2
v_gene: TRBV7-9
d_gene: TRBD2

CDR3nt: TGTGCCACCAGCTTGACAGGAGGTGGGGACACTGAAGCTTTCTTT
CDR3aa: CATSLTGGGDTEAFF
abundance: -
j_gene: TRBJ1-1
v_gene: TRBV15
d_gene: -

CDR3nt: TGTGCCAGCAGCCAACAGGGGGCTTTATCTGGGGCCAACGTCCTGACTTTC
CDR3aa: CASSQQGALSGANVLTF
abundance: -
j_gene: TRBJ2-6
v_gene: TRBV28
d_gene: TRBD1

CDR3nt: TGTGCCAGCAGCCAAGCGCAGAACACCATATATTTT
CDR3aa: CASSQAQNTIYF
abundance: -
j_gene: TRBJ1-3
v_gene: TRBV14
d_gene: -

CDR3nt: TGTGCCTTATGGACTAGCGGGAGTCTAGATACGCAGTATTTT
CDR3aa: CALWTSGSLDTQYF
abundance: -
j_gene: TRBJ2-3
v_gene: TRBV30
d_gene: TRBD2

CDR3nt: TGTGCCAGCAGGGACTGGAGCTCTGGAAACACCATATATTTT
CDR3aa: CASRDWSSGNTIYF
abundance: -
j_gene: TRBJ1-3
v_gene: TRBV6-1
d_gene: -

CDR3nt: TGCGCCAGCATAGATTTGACAGCTAACTATGGCTACACCTTC
CDR3aa: CASIDLTANYGYTF
abundance: -
j_gene: TRBJ1-2
v_gene: TRBV10-1
d_gene: -

CDR3nt: TGTGCCATCACCCCCGGGGGGAACACTGAAGCTTTCTTT
CDR3aa: CAITPGGNTEAFF
abundance: -
j_gene: TRBJ1-1
v_gene: TRBV10-3
d_gene: -

CDR3nt: TGTGCCAGTAGTATTTCCGCGGGGAGCACTGAAGCTTTCTTT
CDR3aa: CASSISAGSTEAFF
abundance: few
j_gene: TRBJ1-1
v_gene: TRBV19
d_gene: -

CDR3nt: TGTGCCAGCTCACCAGGGACAGTTAACACCGGGGAGCTGTTTTTT
CDR3aa: CASSPGTVNTGELFF
abundance: few
j_gene: TRBJ2-2
v_gene: TRBV18
d_gene: TRBD1

CDR3nt: TGTGCCAGCAGCTTGATTCGAGACACATACAATGAGCAGTTCTTC
CDR3aa: CASSLIRDTYNEQFF
abundance: -
j_gene: TRBJ2-1
v_gene: TRBV7-2
d_gene: -

CDR3nt: TGTGCCAGCAGCCAAGCGGGAGGCACCTACGAGCAGTACTTC
CDR3aa: CASSQAGGTYEQYF
abundance: -
j_gene: TRBJ2-7
v_gene: TRBV7-2
d_gene: TRBD2

CDR3nt: TGTGCCAGTAGTACCATGGGACAGGGCCCTGGCGAGCAGTACTTC
CDR3aa: CASSTMGQGPGEQYF
abundance: -
j_gene: TRBJ2-7
v_gene: TRBV19
d_gene: TRBD1

CDR3nt: TGTGCCAGCAGCCCAATGGGTGGGCTGAACACTGAAGCTTTCTTT
CDR3aa: CASSPMGGLNTEAFF
abundance: few
j_gene: TRBJ1-1
v_gene: TRBV7-7
d_gene: -

CDR3nt: TGTGCCAGCAGCTTACGGGGGGCTGATGAAAAACTGTTTTTT
CDR3aa: CASSLRGADEKLFF
abundance: -
j_gene: TRBJ1-4
v_gene: TRBV13
d_gene: -

CDR3nt: TGTGCCAGCAGCCCTAGGGCTGCGGGGGGACTTGGGGATACGCAGTATTTT
CDR3aa: CASSPRAAGGLGDTQYF
abundance: -
j_gene: TRBJ2-3
v_gene: TRBV11-2
d_gene: TRBD2

CDR3nt: TGCGCCAGCAGCCAAGAGGCCGGGTATGCTTTGAAACTGTTTTTT
CDR3aa: CASSQEAGYALKLFF
abundance: -
j_gene: TRBJ1-4
v_gene: TRBV4-3
d_gene: -

CDR3nt: TGCGCCAGCAGCTTTGGACAGACCGGGGAGCCGTTTTTT
CDR3aa: CASSFGQTGEPFF
abundance: -
j_gene: TRBJ2-2
v_gene: TRBV5-1
d_gene: -

CDR3nt: TGCAGTGCTAAACAGGACTATGGCTACACCTTC
CDR3aa: CSAKQDYGYTF
abundance: -
j_gene: TRBJ1-2
v_gene: TRBV20-1
d_gene: -

CDR3nt: TGTGCCAGCAGCTCCTACGGGGGGATGAGCACTGAAGCTTTCTTT
CDR3aa: CASSSYGGMSTEAFF
abundance: -
j_gene: TRBJ1-1
v_gene: TRBV7-9
d_gene: -

CDR3nt: TGTGCCAGCAGCCATAGTGGGGGACAGACCTCCGTCAAGCCCCAGCATTTT
CDR3aa: CASSHSGGQTSVKPQHF
abundance: -
j_gene: TRBJ1-5
v_gene: TRBV27
d_gene: TRBD1

CDR3nt: TGCGCCAGCAGCCCGAGGACAGGGGTAGGCACTGAAGCTTTCTTT
CDR3aa: CASSPRTGVGTEAFF
abundance: -
j_gene: TRBJ1-1
v_gene: TRBV5-1
d_gene: TRBD1

CDR3nt: TGTGCCAGCAGTTACCTCAGGAGCGGGAGAACAGATACGCAGTATTTT
CDR3aa: CASSYLRSGRTDTQYF
abundance: -
j_gene: TRBJ2-3
v_gene: TRBV6-6
d_gene: TRBD2

CDR3nt: TGTGCCAGCAGCTTTGAGGACTATGGCTACACCTTC
CDR3aa: CASSFEDYGYTF
abundance: -
j_gene: TRBJ1-2
v_gene: TRBV7-9
d_gene: -

CDR3nt: TGTGCCTGGGCGACAGGGGGCGCCCAGACCCAGTACTTC
CDR3aa: CAWATGGAQTQYF
abundance: once
j_gene: TRBJ2-5
v_gene: TRBV30
d_gene: TRBD1

CDR3nt: TGCGCCAGCAGCTTGGAACAGGCCTCTGAAAGGGGCTACACCTTC
CDR3aa: CASSLEQASERGYTF
abundance: -
j_gene: TRBJ1-2
v_gene: TRBV5-1
d_gene: -

CDR3nt: TGTGCCAGCAGCTTGGTAACTAGCAGTAGTGAGCAGTTCTTC
CDR3aa: CASSLVTSSSEQFF
abundance: -
j_gene: TRBJ2-1
v_gene: TRBV5-8
d_gene: -

CDR3nt: TGTGCCAGCAGCTTGGGGTCAGGTGAGCAGTTCTTC
CDR3aa: CASSLGSGEQFF
abundance: -
j_gene: TRBJ2-1
v_gene: TRBV5-6
d_gene: -

CDR3nt: TGTGCCAGCAGTGAATTGGGACAGGGCTACGAGCAGTACTTC
CDR3aa: CASSELGQGYEQYF
abundance: -
j_gene: TRBJ2-7
v_gene: TRBV25-1
d_gene: TRBD1